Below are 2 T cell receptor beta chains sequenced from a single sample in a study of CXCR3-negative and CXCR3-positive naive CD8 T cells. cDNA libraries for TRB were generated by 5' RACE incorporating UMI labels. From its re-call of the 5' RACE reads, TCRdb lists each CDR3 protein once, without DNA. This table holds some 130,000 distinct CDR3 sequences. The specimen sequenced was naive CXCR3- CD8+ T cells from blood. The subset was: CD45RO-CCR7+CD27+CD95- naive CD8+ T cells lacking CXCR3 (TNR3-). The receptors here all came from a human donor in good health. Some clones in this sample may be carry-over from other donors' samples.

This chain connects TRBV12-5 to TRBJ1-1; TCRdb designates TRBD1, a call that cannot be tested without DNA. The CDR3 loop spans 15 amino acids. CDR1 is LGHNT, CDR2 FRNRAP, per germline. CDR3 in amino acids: CASGLPGGTQPEAFF.

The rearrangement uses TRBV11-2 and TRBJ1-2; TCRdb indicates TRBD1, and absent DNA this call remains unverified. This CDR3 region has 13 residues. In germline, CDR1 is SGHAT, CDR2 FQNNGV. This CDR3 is CASGPEGVFGYTF.